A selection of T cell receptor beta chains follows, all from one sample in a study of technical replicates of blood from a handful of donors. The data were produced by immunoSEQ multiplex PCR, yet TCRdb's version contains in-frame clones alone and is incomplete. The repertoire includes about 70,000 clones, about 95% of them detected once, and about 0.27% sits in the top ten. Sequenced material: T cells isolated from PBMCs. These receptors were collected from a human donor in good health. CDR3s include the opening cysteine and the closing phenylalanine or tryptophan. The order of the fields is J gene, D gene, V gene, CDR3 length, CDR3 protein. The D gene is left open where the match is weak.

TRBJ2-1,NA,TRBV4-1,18,CASSLRIVAPSAGNEQFF
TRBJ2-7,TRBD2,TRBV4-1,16,CASSLGLAGGFYEQYF
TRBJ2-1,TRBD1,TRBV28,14,CASRTGGGYNEQFF
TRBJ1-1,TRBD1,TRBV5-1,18,CASSFLETGAEMNTEAFF
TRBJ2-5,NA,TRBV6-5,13,CASSYGTEGTQYF
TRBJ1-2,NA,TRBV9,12,CASSAGEGGYTF
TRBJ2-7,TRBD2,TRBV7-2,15,CASSLAGSGGREQYF
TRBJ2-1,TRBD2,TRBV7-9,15,CASSSGTSIYNEQFF
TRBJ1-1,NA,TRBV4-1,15,CASSQDSGQLREAFF
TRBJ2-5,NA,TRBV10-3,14,CAISESSSLETQYF
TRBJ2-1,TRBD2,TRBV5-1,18,CASSLELLAGGSYNEQFF